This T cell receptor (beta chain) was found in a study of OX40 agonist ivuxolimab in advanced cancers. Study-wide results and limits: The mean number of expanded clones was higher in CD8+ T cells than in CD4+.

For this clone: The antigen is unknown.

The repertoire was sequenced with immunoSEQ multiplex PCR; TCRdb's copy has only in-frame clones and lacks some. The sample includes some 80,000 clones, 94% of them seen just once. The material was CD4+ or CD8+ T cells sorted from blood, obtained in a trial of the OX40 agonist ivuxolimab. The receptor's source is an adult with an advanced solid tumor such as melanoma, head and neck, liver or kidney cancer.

CDR3 nucleotides: TGTGCCAGCAGCCACAGGGGGGGCACTGAAGCTTTCTTT. Protein product: CASSHRGGTEAFF. The rearrangement uses TRBV5-6 and TRBJ1-1, with 8 bases lining up with TRBD1. V gave up 4 bases and J gave up 4 bases; unmatched junction bases: 3. Germline CDR1 reads SGHDT; CDR2 reads YYEEEE. This CDR3 is built from 13 residues.